A selection of T cell receptor beta chains follows, all from one sample in a study of spatial heterogeneity in lung cancer. A single record per CDR3 protein comes from TCRdb applying MiXCR to the 5' RACE reads. This sample has 82,000 or so distinct CDR3 sequences, with roughly 12% found just once. Source: PBMCs, taken at surgery. All receptors come from a male donor with early-stage non-small cell lung cancer. Both conserved end residues are part of each CDR3. The order of the fields is V gene, J gene, D gene, CDR3 length, clone size, CDR3 DNA, CDR3 protein. A D gene is named only where the DNA matches it firmly. The size field is filled for only some rows; it gives once, few, many or a size class.

>TRBV4-1|TRBJ1-2|NA|13|few
TGCGCCAGCAGCCAAAGGGGGGATTATGGCTACACCTTC
CASSQRGDYGYTF
>TRBV6-5|TRBJ1-5|NA|15|NA
TGTGCCAGCAGCCCTGGGACACCCTACAATCAGCCCCAGCATTTT
CASSPGTPYNQPQHF
>TRBV19|TRBJ2-1|NA|12|many
TGTGCCAGTAGCCGGGACCTCGGGGAGCAGTTCTTC
CASSRDLGEQFF
>TRBV10-3|TRBJ2-1|NA|13|NA
TGTGCCATCAGTGACCTAGTCGAGAATGAGCAGTTCTTC
CAISDLVENEQFF
>TRBV30|TRBJ2-1|NA|15|few
TGTGCCTGGAGTGTATGGAGGGGCTCCTACAATGAGCAGTTCTTC
CAWSVWRGSYNEQFF
>TRBV29-1|TRBJ2-7|NA|13|few
TGCAGCGTTGGAAGGGACGGACCCTACGAGCAGTACTTC
CSVGRDGPYEQYF
>TRBV11-2|TRBJ2-2|TRBD2|17|NA
TGTGCCAGCAGCGGACTAGCGGGCCCAACGAACACCGGGGAGCTGTTTTTT
CASSGLAGPTNTGELFF
>TRBV20-1|TRBJ2-3|NA|15|NA
TGCAGTGCTTTCTCAGACGGAGGAAACACAGATACGCAGTATTTT
CSAFSDGGNTDTQYF
>TRBV5-1|TRBJ2-7|NA|17|many
TGCGCCAGCAGCTTGGGATCGGGAGATCTCGGAAGGTACGAGCAGTACTTC
CASSLGSGDLGRYEQYF
>TRBV5-5|TRBJ2-7|NA|12|NA
TGTGCCAGCAGCTCGGGTTTTTACGAGCAGTACTTC
CASSSGFYEQYF
>TRBV6-6|TRBJ2-1|TRBD2|15|NA
TGTGCCAGCAGTTACGCTAGCGGGCCGTACAATGAGCAGTTCTTC
CASSYASGPYNEQFF
>TRBV19|TRBJ2-6|TRBD1|17|NA
TGTGCCAGTAGTAGAGGACAGGGAGGCTCTGGGGCCAACGTCCTGACTTTC
CASSRGQGGSGANVLTF
>TRBV30|TRBJ2-2|NA|16|NA
TGTGCCTGGAGTGTAGGGCAGGGACCCACCACCGGGGAGCTGTTTTTT
CAWSVGQGPTTGELFF
>TRBV4-2|TRBJ2-7|NA|14|few
TGTGCCAGCAGGTCTTCCGGGGGCGACTACGAGCAGTACTTC
CASRSSGGDYEQYF
>TRBV5-1|TRBJ2-5|NA|16|few
TGCGCCAGCAGCTTAGGAAGCGGGCCCATCCAAGAGACCCAGTACTTC
CASSLGSGPIQETQYF
>TRBV5-1|TRBJ2-3|TRBD2|13|NA
TGCGCCAGCAGCAGGACTAGAGGAGATACGCAGTATTTT
CASSRTRGDTQYF
>TRBV7-2|TRBJ1-3|NA|14|many
TGTGCCAGCAGCCCACAGAGTTCTGGAAACACCATATATTTT
CASSPQSSGNTIYF
>TRBV12-3/TRBV12-4|TRBJ2-5|TRBD1|15|many
TGTGCCAGCAGTTTAGGAGGACAGGGACAAGAGACCCAGTACTTC
CASSLGGQGQETQYF
>TRBV7-9|TRBJ2-7|NA|14|many
TGTGCCAGCAGCCTGGGACGCACCTCCTACGAGCAGTACTTC
CASSLGRTSYEQYF
>TRBV6-1|TRBJ1-2|TRBD1|13|few
TGTGCCAGCAGGGACAGGGGGGGGCATGGCTACACCTTC
CASRDRGGHGYTF
>TRBV20-1|TRBJ1-6|NA|15|medium-sized
TGCAGTGCTATGGGTCGAGAGGGTTGGAATTCACCCCTCCACTTT
CSAMGREGWNSPLHF
>TRBV5-1|TRBJ2-5|TRBD2|14|few
TGCGCCAGCAGCTTCACTAGCGGGCAAGAGACCCAGTACTTC
CASSFTSGQETQYF
>TRBV5-1|TRBJ2-7|TRBD2|15|few
TGCGCCAGCAGCATATCTAGCGGGAGAAACTACGAGCAGTACTTC
CASSISSGRNYEQYF
>TRBV11-3|TRBJ2-7|NA|14|many
TGTGCCAGCAGCCACTCTGGGGCGGGCGGCGAGCAGTACTTC
CASSHSGAGGEQYF
>TRBV28|TRBJ2-7|NA|17|many
TGTGCCAGCAGTTCGTTCGGCAGGGGCAGGAGCTCCTACGAGCAGTACTTC
CASSSFGRGRSSYEQYF
>TRBV7-9|TRBJ2-7|NA|17|NA
TGTGCCAGCAGCTCCATATCCGGCTTCCGAATCGACTACGAGCAGTACTTC
CASSSISGFRIDYEQYF
>TRBV11-2|TRBJ2-6|NA|15|many
TGTGCCAGCAGCCACACAGGGTCCGGGGCCAACGTCCTGACTTTC
CASSHTGSGANVLTF
>TRBV6-6|TRBJ1-2|NA|14|NA
TGTGCCAGCAGCCTCGGGCAGTCCGGGGATGGCTACACCTTC
CASSLGQSGDGYTF
>TRBV18|TRBJ1-5|NA|13|NA
TGTGCCAGCTCGCCCCTCTTTGATCAGCCCCAGCATTTT
CASSPLFDQPQHF
>TRBV24-1|TRBJ2-1|NA|15|NA
TGTGCCACCAGTGATACCCCGGGCCACCTCAATGAGCAGTTCTTC
CATSDTPGHLNEQFF
>TRBV5-1|TRBJ2-3|TRBD2|17|once
TGCGCCGGCAGCTTAGACGGTGGGAGGGGACCGACAGATACGCAGTATTTT
CAGSLDGGRGPTDTQYF
>TRBV10-3|TRBJ2-7|TRBD2|13|NA
TGTGCCATCAGTGAGGGGGGGGATTACGAGCAGTACTTC
CAISEGGDYEQYF
>TRBV3-1|TRBJ1-6|NA|13|few
TGTGCCAGCAGCCAACCCGAGGGACAAACCCTCCACTTT
CASSQPEGQTLHF
>TRBV30|TRBJ1-5|TRBD1|13|many
TGTGCCTGGAGTGTAGGGGGCGGTCCGCCCCAGCATTTT
CAWSVGGGPPQHF
>TRBV7-9|TRBJ1-1|NA|17|few
TGTGCCAGCAGCAACCCCGGCCGCGGAGGGTGGGGCACTGAAGCTTTCTTT
CASSNPGRGGWGTEAFF
>TRBV7-9|TRBJ2-3|NA|12|few
TGTGCCAGCAGCTCTGTACTAGGCGCGCAGTATTTT
CASSSVLGAQYF
>TRBV5-1|TRBJ2-7|NA|12|NA
TGCGCCAGCAGCTGGGGTGGGGACGAGCAGTACTTC
CASSWGGDEQYF
>TRBV20-1|TRBJ2-5|NA|10|NA
TGCAGTGCTAGGGTGGAGACCCAGTACTTC
CSARVETQYF
>TRBV27|TRBJ2-7|TRBD1|15|NA
TGTGCCAGCAGTCCTCGGGACAGGCCAACCTACGAGCAGTACTTC
CASSPRDRPTYEQYF
>TRBV30|TRBJ2-3|NA|11|few
TGTGCCTGGAGTGTACCCGATACGCAGTATTTT
CAWSVPDTQYF
>TRBV7-9|TRBJ1-1|NA|14|NA
TGTGCCAGCAGCAAACCACAGGGGAACACTGAAGCTTTCTTT
CASSKPQGNTEAFF
>TRBV5-1|TRBJ2-3|TRBD1|16|many
TGCGCCAGCAGCTTGGAAGGGACAGGAGGCACAGATACGCAGTATTTT
CASSLEGTGGTDTQYF
>TRBV10-1|TRBJ2-3|TRBD2|17|NA
TGCGCCAGCAGTGAGTCGGCTAGCGGGGGGGTGTCAGATACGCAGTATTTT
CASSESASGGVSDTQYF
>TRBV6-5|TRBJ1-2|NA|13|few
TGTGCCAGCAGTTCGGGACCGCTTGGTGGCTACACCTTC
CASSSGPLGGYTF
>TRBV6-6|TRBJ1-1|NA|12|NA
TGTGCCAGCAGTAAACCGAACACTGAAGCTTTCTTT
CASSKPNTEAFF
>TRBV7-3|TRBJ2-1|TRBD2|12|NA
TGTGCCAGCAGCCGGGGGGGGGCTGAGCAGTTCTTC
CASSRGGAEQFF
>TRBV20-1|TRBJ2-3|NA|15|few
TGCAGTGCTGGCCGGGGTGGAGCGAGCACAGATACGCAGTATTTT
CSAGRGGASTDTQYF
>TRBV2|TRBJ1-4|TRBD1|13|many
TGTGCCAGCAACGACAGGGACGATGAAAAACTGTTTTTT
CASNDRDDEKLFF
>TRBV5-1|TRBJ2-3|NA|15|few
TGCGCCAGCAGCTTAACGGTAGGAAGCACAGATACGCAGTATTTT
CASSLTVGSTDTQYF
>TRBV30|TRBJ2-7|NA|13|NA
TGTGCCTGGAGTTGGGGGAGCTCCTACGAGCAGTACTTC
CAWSWGSSYEQYF
>TRBV3-1|TRBJ2-7|NA|16|NA
TGTGCCAGCAGCCAAGGGGGTCTTCCAGAACCCTGCGAGCAGTACTTC
CASSQGGLPEPCEQYF